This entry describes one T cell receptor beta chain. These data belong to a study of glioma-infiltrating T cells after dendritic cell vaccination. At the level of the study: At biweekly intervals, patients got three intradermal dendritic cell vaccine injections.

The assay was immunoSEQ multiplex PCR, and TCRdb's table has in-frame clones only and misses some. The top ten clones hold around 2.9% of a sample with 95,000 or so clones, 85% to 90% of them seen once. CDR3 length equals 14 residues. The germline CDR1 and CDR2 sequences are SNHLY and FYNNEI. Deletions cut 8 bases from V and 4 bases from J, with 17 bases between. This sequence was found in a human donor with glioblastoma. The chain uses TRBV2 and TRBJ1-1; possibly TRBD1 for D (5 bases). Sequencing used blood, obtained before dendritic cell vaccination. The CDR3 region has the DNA TGTGCCAGCGCTAGGGAAGGGGTACGCACTGAAGCTTTCTTT. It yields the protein CASAREGVRTEAFF.